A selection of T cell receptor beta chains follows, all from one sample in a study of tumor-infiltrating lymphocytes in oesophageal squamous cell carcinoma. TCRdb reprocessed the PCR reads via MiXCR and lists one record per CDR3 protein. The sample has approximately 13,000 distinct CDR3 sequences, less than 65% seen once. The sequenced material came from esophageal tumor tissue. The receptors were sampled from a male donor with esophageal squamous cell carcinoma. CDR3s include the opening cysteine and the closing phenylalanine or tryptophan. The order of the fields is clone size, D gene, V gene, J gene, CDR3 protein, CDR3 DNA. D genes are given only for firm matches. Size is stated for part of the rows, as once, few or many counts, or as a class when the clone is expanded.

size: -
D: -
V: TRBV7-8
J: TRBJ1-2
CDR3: CASSLGLGDYGYTF
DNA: TGTGCCAGCAGCTTAGGGTTGGGGGACTATGGCTACACCTTC

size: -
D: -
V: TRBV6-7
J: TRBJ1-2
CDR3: CASSYLGPLHYGYTF
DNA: TGTGCCAGCAGTTACCTCGGGCCCCTGCACTATGGCTACACCTTC

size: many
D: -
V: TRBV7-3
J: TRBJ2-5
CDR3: CASSFTGGETQYF
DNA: TGTGCCAGCAGCTTCACTGGGGGAGAGACCCAGTACTTC

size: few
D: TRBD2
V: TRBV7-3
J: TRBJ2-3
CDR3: CASSELAGGHTQYF
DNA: TGTGCCAGCAGCGAACTAGCGGGGGGGCATACGCAGTATTTT

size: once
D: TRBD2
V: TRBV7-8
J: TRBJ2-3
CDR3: CASSLTGAGAADTQYF
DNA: TGTGCCAGCAGCTTAACCGGGGCGGGAGCCGCAGATACGCAGTATTTT

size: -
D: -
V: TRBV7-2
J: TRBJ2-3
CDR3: CASSSSGPDTQYF
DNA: TGTGCCAGCAGCTCCTCAGGTCCAGATACGCAGTATTTT

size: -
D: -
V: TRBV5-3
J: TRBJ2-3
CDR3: CASSLFAGTDTQYF
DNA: TGTGCCAGCAGCTTGTTTGCAGGGACAGATACGCAGTATTTT

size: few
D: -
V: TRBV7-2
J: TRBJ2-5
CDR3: CASRIGFTSIQETQYF
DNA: TGTGCCAGCAGGATTGGGTTTACTAGCATACAAGAGACCCAGTACTTC

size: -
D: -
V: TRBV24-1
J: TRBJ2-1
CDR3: CATSGAGLRTQFF
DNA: TGTGCCACCAGTGGGGCAGGGCTGAGGACCCAGTTCTTC

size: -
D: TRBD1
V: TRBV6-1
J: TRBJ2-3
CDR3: CASSKRQGGTDTQYF
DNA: TGTGCCAGCAGCAAACGACAGGGGGGCACAGATACGCAGTATTTT

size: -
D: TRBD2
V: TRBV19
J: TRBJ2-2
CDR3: CASSIGLAGGRTGELFF
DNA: TGTGCCAGTAGTATAGGACTAGCGGGAGGACGCACCGGGGAGCTGTTTTTT

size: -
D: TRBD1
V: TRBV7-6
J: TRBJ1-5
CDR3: CASSAGQYSNQPQHF
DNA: TGTGCCAGCAGCGCGGGACAGTATAGCAATCAGCCCCAGCATTTT

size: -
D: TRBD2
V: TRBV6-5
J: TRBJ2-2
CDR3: CASSYGGGGGELFF
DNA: TGTGCCAGCAGTTACGGCGGGGGAGGGGGGGAGCTGTTTTTT

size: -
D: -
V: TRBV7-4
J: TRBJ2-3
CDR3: CASSFFAGSTDTQYF
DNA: TGTGCCAGCAGCTTTTTTGCGGGAAGCACAGATACGCAGTATTTT

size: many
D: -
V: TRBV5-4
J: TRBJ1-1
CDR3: CASSPISRENTEAFF
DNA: TGTGCCAGCAGCCCCATAAGTCGGGAGAACACTGAAGCTTTCTTT

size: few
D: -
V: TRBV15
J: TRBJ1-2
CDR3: CATSRGDGYLGYTF
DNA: TGTGCCACCAGCAGAGGGGACGGCTACTTAGGCTACACCTTC

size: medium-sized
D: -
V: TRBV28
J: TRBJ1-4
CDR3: CASWRGDTREKLFF
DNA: TGTGCCAGCTGGCGGGGGGACACCCGAGAAAAACTGTTTTTT

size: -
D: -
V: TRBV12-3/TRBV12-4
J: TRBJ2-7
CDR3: CASSSNRRDNEQYF
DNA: TGTGCCAGCAGTTCCAACCGGAGAGACAATGAGCAGTACTTC

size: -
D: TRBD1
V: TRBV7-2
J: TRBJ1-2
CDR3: CASSLAKGAGYGYTF
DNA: TGTGCCAGCAGCTTAGCGAAGGGGGCGGGCTATGGCTACACCTTC

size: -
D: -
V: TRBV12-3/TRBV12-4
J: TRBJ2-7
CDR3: CASSWTPGDNEQYF
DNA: TGTGCCAGCAGTTGGACCCCCGGGGACAATGAGCAGTACTTC

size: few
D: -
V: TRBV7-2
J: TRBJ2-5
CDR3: CASSQDRGETQYF
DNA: TGTGCCAGCAGCCAAGACAGAGGAGAGACCCAGTACTTC

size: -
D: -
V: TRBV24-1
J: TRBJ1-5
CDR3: CATSGADSNQPQHF
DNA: TGTGCCACCAGCGGAGCAGACAGCAATCAGCCCCAGCATTTT

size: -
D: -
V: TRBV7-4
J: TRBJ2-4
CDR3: CASSLLSNRKNIQYF
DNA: TGTGCCAGCAGCTTATTAAGTAACAGAAAAAACATTCAGTACTTC

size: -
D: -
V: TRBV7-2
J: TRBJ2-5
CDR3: CASSLHPGQYQETQYF
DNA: TGTGCCAGCAGCCTCCATCCCGGACAGTACCAAGAGACCCAGTACTTC

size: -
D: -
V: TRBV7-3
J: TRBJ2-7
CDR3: CASSFDGYEQYF
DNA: TGTGCCAGCAGCTTCGACGGCTACGAGCAGTACTTC

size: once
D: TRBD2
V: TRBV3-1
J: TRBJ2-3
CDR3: CASRLTSGGVVDTQYF
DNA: TGTGCCAGCAGGCTGACTAGCGGGGGGGTGGTAGATACGCAGTATTTT

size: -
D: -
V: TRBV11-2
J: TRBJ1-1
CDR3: CASSFRDLGGPEAFF
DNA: TGTGCCAGCAGCTTCCGGGACCTAGGAGGTCCTGAAGCTTTCTTT

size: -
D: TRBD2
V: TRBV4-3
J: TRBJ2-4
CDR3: CASSQAGGSNEQYF
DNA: TGCGCCAGCAGCCAGGCGGGAGGTAGCAATGAGCAGTACTTC

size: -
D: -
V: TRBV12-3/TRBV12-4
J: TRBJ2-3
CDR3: CASIPGLGTDTQYF
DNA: TGTGCCAGCATCCCGGGACTGGGCACAGATACGCAGTATTTT

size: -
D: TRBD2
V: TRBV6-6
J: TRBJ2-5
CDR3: CASSYRGEQETQYF
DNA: TGTGCCAGCAGTTACCGGGGGGAACAAGAGACCCAGTACTTC

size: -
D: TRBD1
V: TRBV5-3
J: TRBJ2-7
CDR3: CASSTPGTGWREQYF
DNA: TGTGCCAGCAGCACCCCCGGGACAGGGTGGAGAGAGCAGTACTTC

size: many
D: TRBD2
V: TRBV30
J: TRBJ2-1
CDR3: CAWSIAGDEQFF
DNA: TGTGCCTGGAGCATAGCGGGCGATGAGCAGTTCTTC

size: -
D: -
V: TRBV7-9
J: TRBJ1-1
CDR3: CASSPPGGEDEAFF
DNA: TGTGCCAGCAGCCCTCCTGGGGGGGAGGATGAAGCTTTCTTT

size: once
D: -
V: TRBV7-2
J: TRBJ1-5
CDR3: CASSVYSNQPQHF
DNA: TGTGCCAGCTCAGTTTATAGCAATCAGCCCCAGCATTTT

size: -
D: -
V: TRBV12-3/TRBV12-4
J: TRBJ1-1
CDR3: CASSLIREGTEAFF
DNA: TGTGCCAGCAGTTTAATCAGGGAGGGGACTGAAGCTTTCTTT

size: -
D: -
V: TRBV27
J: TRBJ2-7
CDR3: CASSSRGALYEQYF
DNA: TGTGCCAGCAGTTCAAGGGGGGCCCTCTACGAGCAGTACTTC

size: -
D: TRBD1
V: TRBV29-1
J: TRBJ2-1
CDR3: CSVEATGGNEQFF
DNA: TGCAGCGTTGAAGCGACAGGGGGTAATGAGCAGTTCTTC

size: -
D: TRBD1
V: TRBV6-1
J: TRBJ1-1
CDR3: CASSTDRGRTEAFF
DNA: TGTGCCAGCAGTACGGACAGGGGGAGGACTGAAGCTTTCTTT

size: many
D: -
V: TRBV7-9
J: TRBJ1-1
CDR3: CASSSPVGGAINTEAFF
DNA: TGTGCCAGCAGCTCCCCGGTGGGGGGGGCAATTAACACTGAAGCTTTCTTT

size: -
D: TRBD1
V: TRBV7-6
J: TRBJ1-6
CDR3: CASSLPGAGGNSPLHF
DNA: TGTGCCAGCAGCTTACCCGGGGCAGGGGGAAATTCACCCCTCCACTTT

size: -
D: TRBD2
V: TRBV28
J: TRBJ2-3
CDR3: CASTPGGYNEQFF
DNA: TGTGCCAGCACCCCGGGGGGATACAATGAGCAGTTTTTC

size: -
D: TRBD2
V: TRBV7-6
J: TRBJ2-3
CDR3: CASSSGGLGRGRAQDTQYF
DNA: TGTGCCAGCAGCTCAGGAGGACTTGGGCGCGGGAGGGCCCAAGATACGCAGTATTTT

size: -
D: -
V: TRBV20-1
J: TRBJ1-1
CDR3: CSARQGLRGWEIEAFF
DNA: TGCAGTGCTAGACAAGGTTTGAGAGGGTGGGAGATTGAAGCTTTCTTT

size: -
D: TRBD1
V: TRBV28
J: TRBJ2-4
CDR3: CASRGQSYNSPLHF
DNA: TGTGCCAGCAGGGGACAGTCTTATAATTCACCCCTCCACTTC

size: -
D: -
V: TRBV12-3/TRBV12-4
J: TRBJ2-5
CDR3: CASRMAVKETQYF
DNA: TGTGCCAGCAGGATGGCAGTAAAGGAGACCCAGTACTTC

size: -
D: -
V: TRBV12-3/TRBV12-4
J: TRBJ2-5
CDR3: CASSLAQSTQYF
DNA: TGTGCCAGCAGTTTGGCCCAGTCGACCCAGTACTTC

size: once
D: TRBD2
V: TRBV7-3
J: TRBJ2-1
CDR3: CASSLTSGGYNEQFF
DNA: TGTGCCAGCAGCTTAACTAGCGGGGGCTACAATGAGCAGTTCTTC

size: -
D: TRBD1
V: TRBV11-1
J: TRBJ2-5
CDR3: CASSLVGQGKETQYF
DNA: TGTGCCAGCAGCTTGGTGGGACAGGGGAAGGAGACCCAGTACTTC

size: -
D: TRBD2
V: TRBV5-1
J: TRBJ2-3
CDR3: CASSYKPGTSGSSTDTQYF
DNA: TGCGCCAGCAGCTATAAACCCGGGACTAGCGGGAGTAGCACAGATACGCAGTATTTT

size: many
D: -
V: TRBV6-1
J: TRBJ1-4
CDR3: CASSPSPGDPEKLFF
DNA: TGTGCCAGCAGTCCCAGTCCAGGGGACCCAGAAAAACTGTTTTTT

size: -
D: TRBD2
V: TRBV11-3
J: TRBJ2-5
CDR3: CASSPRTRETQYF
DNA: TGTGCCAGCAGCCCCCGGACTAGGGAGACCCAGTACTTC

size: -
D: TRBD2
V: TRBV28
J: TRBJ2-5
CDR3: CASSLTSGTLFF
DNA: TGTGCCAGCAGTTTAACTAGCGGGACCTTGTTCTTC

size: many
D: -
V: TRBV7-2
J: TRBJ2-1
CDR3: CASSLGLSYNEQFF
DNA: TGTGCCAGCAGCTTAGGGCTGTCCTACAATGAGCAGTTCTTC

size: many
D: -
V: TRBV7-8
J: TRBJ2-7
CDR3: CASRTGPYEQYF
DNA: TGTGCCAGCAGAACAGGACCCTACGAGCAGTACTTC

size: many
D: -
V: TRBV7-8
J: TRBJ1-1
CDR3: CASSLVGVNTEAFF
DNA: TGTGCCAGCAGCTTAGTGGGGGTGAACACTGAAGCTTTCTTT